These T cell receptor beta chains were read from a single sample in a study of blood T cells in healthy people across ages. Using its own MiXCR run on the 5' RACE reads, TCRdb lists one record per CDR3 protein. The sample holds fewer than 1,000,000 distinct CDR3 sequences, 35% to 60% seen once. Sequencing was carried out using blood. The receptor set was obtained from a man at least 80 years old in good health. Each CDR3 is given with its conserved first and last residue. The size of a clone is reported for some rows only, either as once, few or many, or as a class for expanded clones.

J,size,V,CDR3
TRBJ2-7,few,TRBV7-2,CASSSRTWTALGYNEQYF
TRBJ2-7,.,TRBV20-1,CSARDKSRWLADSYEQYF
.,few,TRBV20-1,CSARWGTQYF
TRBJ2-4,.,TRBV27,CASKGGQKSSYERYF
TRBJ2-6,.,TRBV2,CASAGGPENSGANVLTF
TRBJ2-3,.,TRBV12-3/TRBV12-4,CASSFFFGTDTQYF
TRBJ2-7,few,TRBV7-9,CASSLASWEQYF
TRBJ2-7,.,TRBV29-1,CSVLAGVHEQYF
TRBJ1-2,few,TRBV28,CASRPTGFGYTF
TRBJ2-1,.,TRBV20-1,CSASGGRGNEQFF
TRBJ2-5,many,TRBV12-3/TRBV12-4,CASSGTLGETQYF
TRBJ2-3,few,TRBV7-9,CASSSVMTRDGTDTQYF
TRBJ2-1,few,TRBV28,CASHRGAADNEQFF
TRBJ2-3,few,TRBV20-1,CSASVLSTDTQYF
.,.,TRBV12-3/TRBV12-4,CASSFLRDNYNEQYF
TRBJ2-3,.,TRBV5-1,CASSLGRAADTQYF
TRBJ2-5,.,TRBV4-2,CASSQDPGPQETQYF
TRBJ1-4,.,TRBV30,CAWSARDRGYEKLFF
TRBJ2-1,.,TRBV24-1,CVTSDRASPYNEQFF
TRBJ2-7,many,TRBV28,CASSFRRFSGQGEQYF
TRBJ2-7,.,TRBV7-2,CTSRLSRGLPYEQYF
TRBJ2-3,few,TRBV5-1,CASSLVTSLAGPTDTQYF
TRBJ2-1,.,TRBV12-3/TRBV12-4,CASSSRRAGGTNEQFF
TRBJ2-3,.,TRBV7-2,CASSFSGTSGMKQYF
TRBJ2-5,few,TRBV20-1,CSAPRTGKETQYF
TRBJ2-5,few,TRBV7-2,CASSPLGSGLETQYF
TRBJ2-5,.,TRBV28,CASSLGLAGDSFQETQYF
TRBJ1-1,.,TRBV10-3,CAIAQGNTEAFF
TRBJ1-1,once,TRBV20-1,CSASLQNTEAFF
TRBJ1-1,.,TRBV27,CASGFSRGGTEAFF
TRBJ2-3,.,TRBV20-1,CSARGPRAGGVSDTQYF
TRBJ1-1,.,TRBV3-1,CASSHHDRNTEAFF
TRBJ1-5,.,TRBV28,CASSPRAGPQHF
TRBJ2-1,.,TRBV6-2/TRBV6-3,CASSTAGVGDEQFF